The 10 T cell receptor beta chains listed next were all sequenced from one sample in a study of a mutant IDH1 vaccine in newly diagnosed glioma. Profiling relied on immunoSEQ multiplex PCR, and the TCRdb table lists in-frame clones only, not all of them. The data show around 60,000 clones, with roughly 85% seen just once and roughly 3.9% held by the top ten. The antigens these receptors bind are not known. The sample's time point: week 23, last vaccination. The investigators gave 300 ug of mutant IDH1 20-mer peptide in each vaccine dose, together with topical imiquimod. The sequencing used PBMCs, collected from a glioma patient whose treatment included an IDH1 peptide vaccine. The receptors derive from a man aged 25 to 40 with glioma.

J is TRBJ1-1 and V is TRBV2, with 7 nucleotides matching TRBD1. With V trimmed by 6 bases and J by 3 bases, 7 bases remained unmatched. The CDR3 is 14 residues long. CDR1 and CDR2 (germline): SNHLY, FYNNEI. This CDR3 is CASRADRSYTEAFF. The CDR3 DNA follows: TGTGCCAGCAGGGCGGACAGGTCCTACACTGAAGCTTTCTTT.

This chain connects TRBV6-5 to TRBJ1-1, with D possibly being TRBD1 (6 bases). V shed 7 bases and J shed 1 base, with 10 bases lying between them. This CDR3 is built from 13 residues. Germline lookup yields CDR1 MNHEY and CDR2 SVGAGI. The CDR3 spells CASKVQGNTEAFF. CDR3 coding DNA: TGTGCCAGCAAGGTACAGGGGAACACTGAAGCTTTCTTT.

The genes are TRBV28 and TRBJ1-2, with D possibly TRBD1 on 5 matching bases. CDR1 and CDR2 from the germline V gene are MDHEN and SYDVKM. V lost 6 bases to trimming and J lost 5 bases, with 16 bases between them. The CDR3 is made up of 14 amino acids. CDR3 sequence reads: CASRLSGRVYGYTF. In DNA form, the CDR3 reads TGTGCCAGCAGACTGTCGGGGCGGGTTTATGGCTACACCTTC.

CDR3 coding DNA: TGCGCCAGCAGTGGGGGACAGTCTTACGAGCAGTACTTC. This sequence encodes CASSGGQSYEQYF. The V gene is TRBV10-2, the J gene TRBJ2-7, with 7 bases that match TRBD1. This CDR3 region has 13 residues. From germline, CDR1 is WSHSY and CDR2 SAAADI. V lost 4 bases and J lost 4; bases outside the gene matches: 4.

The rearrangement links TRBV7-9 to TRBJ1-1, with a weak D call TRBD1 (5 bases). Germline V gene lookup returns CDR1 SEHNR and CDR2 FQNEAQ (reference sequence). This CDR3 spans 13 amino acids. V dropped 1 base and J dropped 11 bases, with 14 bases sitting between them. The CDR3 here is CASSLGQGRVAFF. The CDR3 coding sequence is TGTGCCAGCAGCTTAGGTCAGGGCAGGGTGGCTTTCTTT.

This clone was seen a single time. The chain links TRBV6-5 to TRBJ2-7; D is possibly TRBD1 (6 bases). CDR3 length equals 15 residues. V lost 2 bases to trimming and J lost 6 bases, with 17 bases between them. Germline V gene data show CDR1 as MNHEY and CDR2 as SVGAGI. This CDR3 is CASSYDARGYGEQYF. CDR3 coding DNA: TGTGCCAGCAGTTACGATGCCAGGGGATACGGCGAGCAGTACTTC.

The CDR3 reads CASSLAGPTRGYTF. CDR3 DNA: TGTGCCAGCAGCTTAGCGGGACCTACGCGTGGCTACACCTTC. The chain carries TRBV7-8 and TRBJ1-2; weak D call: TRBD1 (5 bases). Germline loops: CDR1 SGHVS, CDR2 FQNEAQ. There are 14 residues in the CDR3. Trimming removed 0 bases from V and 7 bases from J, with 12 bases in between.

V usage is TRBV4-1 and J usage is TRBJ1-1, with D unclear. This CDR3 contains 13 residues. Germline V gene data show CDR1 as MGHRA and CDR2 as YSYEKL. V was shortened by 4 bases and J by 5 bases, with 11 bases between the two germline ends. CDR3 coding DNA: TGCGCCAGCAGCCCCACTCTGGTGACTGAAGCTTTCTTT. Its translation: CASSPTLVTEAFF.

The sample holds one count of this clone. This chain links TRBV6-5 with TRBJ1-1; D gene uncertain. The germline gives CDR1 MNHEY, CDR2 SVGAGI. This CDR3 comprises 13 residues. Trimming cost V 0 bases and J 1 base, with 3 bases left between them. The CDR3 here is CASSYSANTEAFF. CDR3 bases: TGTGCCAGCAGTTACTCGGCGAACACTGAAGCTTTCTTT.

The CDR3 spells CASSWDGWGRGTDTQYF. DNA for the CDR3: TGTGCCAGCAGTTGGGACGGGTGGGGACGGGGCACAGATACGCAGTATTTT. The V and J genes are TRBV28 and TRBJ2-3; D tentatively fits TRBD1 or TRBD2 (5 bases each). Germline lookup yields CDR1 MDHEN and CDR2 SYDVKM. The V gene lost 4 bases and the J gene lost 1 base, with 18 bases spanning the gap. The CDR3 consists of 17 residues.